A single sample gave rise to the 20 T cell receptor beta chains below, sequenced in a study of blood T cell repertoires in COVID-19. Produced via immunoSEQ multiplex PCR; TCRdb's table is partial and in-frame only. The table records 380,000 or so clones, approximately 88% of them present only once. Input material: PBMCs or T cells enriched from blood (not recorded which). All receptors come from a woman aged 25 to 45 with acute COVID-19.

The chain joins TRBV21-1 to TRBJ1-1; TRBD1, the D gene given by the table, was not confirmed from the DNA. TRBV21-1 is tagged as a pseudogene. The CDR3 loop spans 15 amino acids. The CDR3: CASSKEGRANTEAFF. The DNA for the CDR3 is TGTGCCAGCAGCAAAGAAGGCAGGGCGAACACTGAAGCTTTCTTT.

V gene TRBV25-1 combines with J gene TRBJ2-5, with TRBD1 matching 11 bases. Per germline, CDR1 MGHDK and CDR2 SYGVNS. Trimming removed 5 bases from V and 5 bases from J; junction bases left unmatched: 4. The CDR3 has 14 residues. Written as DNA, the CDR3 is TGTGCCAGCAGTCCGGACAGGGGGCGGGAGACCCAGTACTTC. Translating it yields CASSPDRGRETQYF.

A single count supports this clone. The J gene is TRBJ1-2, the V gene TRBV7-3; D is perhaps TRBD1 (6 bases). The V and J ends lost 5 bases and 1 base respectively, with 8 bases between them. This CDR3 has 13 amino acids. Germline loops: CDR1 SGHTA, CDR2 FQGTGA. The CDR3 here is CASSPDSNYGYTF. Written as DNA, the CDR3 is TGTGCCAGCAGCCCGGACAGTAACTATGGCTACACCTTC.

This clone was picked up one time. The chain recombines TRBV19 with TRBJ1-6; D is undetermined. The CDR3 runs to 19 residues. The V gene lost 6 bases and the J gene lost 0 bases, with 21 bases spanning the gap. Germline-derived CDR1 and CDR2 are LNHDA and SQIVND (reference sequence). The DNA of the CDR3 is TGTGCCAGTAGATCCCCCCTGGACGCGGGAAGCTCCTATAATTCACCCCTCCACTTT. This translates into CASRSPLDAGSSYNSPLHF.

This rearrangement joins TRBV5-4 to TRBJ1-1, with D possibly matching TRBD1 (5 bases). Deletions cut 5 bases from V and 0 bases from J, with 17 bases between. This CDR3 comprises 16 residues. Germline CDR1 reads SGHNT; CDR2 reads YYREEE (reference sequence). CDR3 bases: TGTGCCAGCAGACCCGACAGAGAATCAATGAACACTGAAGCTTTCTTT. Its translation: CASRPDRESMNTEAFF.

The chain links TRBV11-2 to TRBJ1-2, with TRBD1 matching over 7 bases. V shed 4 bases, J shed 4 bases, and the junction held 6 bases outside the gene matches. CDR1 is SGHAT and CDR2 is FQNNGV in the germline V gene. This CDR3 is built from 14 residues. The CDR3 coding sequence is TGTGCCAGCAGCTCCCCCGACAGGGTCTATGGCTACACCTTC. It codes for CASSSPDRVYGYTF.

This clone has a single count. The rearrangement uses TRBV30 and TRBJ1-1, with TRBD1 identical over 8 bases. The germline V gene has CDR1 GTSNPN and CDR2 SVGIG (reference sequence). The CDR3 runs 12 residues. V was pared by 5 bases and J by 1 base, with 0 bases of the junction left unmatched. The CDR3 DNA reads as TGTGCCTGGGACAGGGGGAACACTGAAGCTTTCTTT. Translating gives CAWDRGNTEAFF.

V and J are TRBV30 and TRBJ2-3; the D gene is possibly TRBD2 (5 bases). This CDR3 has 15 amino acids. CDR1 GTSNPN and CDR2 SVGIG come from the germline V gene (reference sequence). V lost 0 bases and J 2 bases, leaving 12 bases between the germline ends. The CDR3 bases are TGTGCCTGGAGTGTATTCGGGGATGACACAGATACGCAGTATTTT. Protein sequence: CAWSVFGDDTDTQYF.

The V call is TRBV24-1, the J call TRBJ2-7, with a weak D call TRBD1 (6 bases). The CDR3 length is 13 residues. Germline CDR1 reads KGHDR; CDR2 reads SFDVKD. V shed 3 bases and J shed 7 bases, with 12 bases lying between them. CDR3 region: CATSDRIQGEQYF. The CDR3 bases are TGTGCCACCAGTGATAGAATACAGGGAGAGCAGTACTTC.

The rearrangement links TRBV4-1 to TRBJ1-5; weak D call: TRBD1 (5 bases). The CDR3 runs 14 residues. V was trimmed by 0 bases and J by 6 bases, leaving 9 bases between them. Germline V gene lookup returns CDR1 MGHRA and CDR2 YSYEKL. Written as DNA, the CDR3 is TGCGCCAGCAGCCAAGATGGGGGGACTCAGCCCCAGCATTTT. As protein: CASSQDGGTQPQHF.

This chain joins TRBV5-1 and TRBJ1-4; D gene ambiguous. The CDR3 runs 15 residues. The germline V and J ends were trimmed by 5 bases and 0 bases, with 11 bases remaining between them. The germline gives CDR1 SGHRS, CDR2 YFSETQ. In DNA, the CDR3 is TGCGCCAGCAGTTATCAGAGGGCAACTAATGAAAAACTGTTTTTT. Translation: CASSYQRATNEKLFF.

This clone was seen only once. The rearrangement joins TRBV7-3 to TRBJ1-6, with 7 positions matching TRBD1. The V gene end was trimmed by 2 bases and the J gene end by 10 bases; junction bases not matched to a gene: 8. CDR3 length: 15 amino acids. Per germline, CDR1 SGHTA and CDR2 FQGTGA. CDR3 region: CASSLQAAGGSPLHF. Here the CDR3 DNA reads TGTGCCAGCAGCTTACAGGCGGCAGGGGGGTCACCCCTCCACTTT.

This chain connects TRBV27 to TRBJ1-2; TRBD1 matches at 9 bases. The CDR3 spans 12 residues. Trimming removed 6 bases from V and 7 bases from J; junction bases left unmatched: 3. Germline V CDR1 and CDR2: MNHEY, SMNVEV (reference sequence). The CDR3: CASRQGAGGYTF. CDR3 sequence (DNA): TGTGCCAGCAGACAGGGGGCGGGTGGCTACACCTTC.

The gene calls are TRBV19 and TRBJ2-6; D unresolved. The CDR3 loop spans 12 amino acids. V lost 8 bases, J lost 0 bases, and 2 bases lay in between. CDR1 and CDR2 from the germline V gene are LNHDA and SQIVND (reference sequence). The DNA for the CDR3 is TGTGCCAGTTACTCTGGGGCCAACGTCCTGACTTTC. Protein product: CASYSGANVLTF. Full variable domain (remainder filled in from reference TRBV19 and TRBJ2-6): DGGITQSPKYLFRKEGQNVTLSCEQNLNHDAMYWYRQDPGQGLRLIYYSQIVNDFQKGDIAEGYSVSREKKESFPLTVTSAQKNPTAFYLCASYSGANVLTFGAGSRLTVL.

This rearrangement joins TRBV30 to TRBJ1-3; 9 bases map to TRBD1. Germline lookup yields CDR1 GTSNPN and CDR2 SVGIG (reference sequence). J lost 4 bases, V lost 2 bases, and 9 bases had no gene match. CDR3 length equals 16 residues. CDR3 residues: CAWSLDRGRAGNTIYF. The CDR3 DNA follows: TGTGCCTGGAGTTTGGACAGGGGTAGGGCCGGAAACACCATATATTTT.

The rearrangement links TRBV14 to TRBJ1-1; the match to TRBD1 covers 8 bases. The V segment lost 3 bases and the J segment 0 bases; nucleotides outside the gene matches: 6. Germline V gives CDR1 SGHDN, CDR2 FVKESK. The CDR3 runs 16 residues. This CDR3 reads CASSHRGDRLNTEAFF. DNA of the CDR3: TGTGCCAGCAGCCACCGAGGGGACAGGTTGAACACTGAAGCTTTCTTT. Full variable domain (outside the CDR3, taken from reference TRBV14 and TRBJ1-1): EAGVTQFPSHSVIEKGQTVTLRCDPISGHDNLYWYRRVMGKEIKFLLHFVKESKQDESGMPNNRFLAERTGGTYSTLKVQPAELEDSGVYFCASSHRGDRLNTEAFFGQGTRLTVV.

This chain joins TRBV7-8 and TRBJ2-3; unclear D gene. CDR3 length equals 13 residues. The V gene lost 4 bases and the J gene lost 2 bases, with 7 bases spanning the gap. In germline, CDR1 is SGHVS, CDR2 FQNEAQ. CDR3 DNA: TGTGCCAGCAGCTCCCTAAACACAGATACGCAGTATTTT. It codes for CASSSLNTDTQYF.

The chain combines TRBV2 with TRBJ1-2, with D perhaps TRBD1 (6 bases). Germline lookup yields CDR1 SNHLY and CDR2 FYNNEI. The CDR3 loop spans 11 amino acids. Trimming pared 11 bases from V and 5 bases from J, leaving 12 bases between. The CDR3 reads CAPRTVYGYTF. The CDR3 DNA reads as TGTGCCCCAAGGACAGTTTATGGCTACACCTTC.

This clone occurred once. The chain carries TRBV6-5 and TRBJ1-2; D unclear. There are 14 residues in the CDR3. Per germline, CDR1 MNHEY and CDR2 SVGAGI. V was clipped by 2 bases and J by 4 bases, with 11 bases between them. The CDR3 loop reads CASSYDGTGYGYTF. The CDR3 region has the DNA TGTGCCAGCAGTTACGATGGTACGGGCTATGGCTACACCTTC.

The chain carries TRBV5-6 and TRBJ2-7; D not certain. V gave up 3 bases and J gave up 7 bases, with 8 bases separating them. The CDR3 runs to 11 residues. CDR1 and CDR2 (germline): SGHDT, YYEEEE. The CDR3 region is CASSSAREQYF. The DNA of the CDR3 is TGTGCCAGCAGCTCGGCGAGGGAGCAGTACTTC.